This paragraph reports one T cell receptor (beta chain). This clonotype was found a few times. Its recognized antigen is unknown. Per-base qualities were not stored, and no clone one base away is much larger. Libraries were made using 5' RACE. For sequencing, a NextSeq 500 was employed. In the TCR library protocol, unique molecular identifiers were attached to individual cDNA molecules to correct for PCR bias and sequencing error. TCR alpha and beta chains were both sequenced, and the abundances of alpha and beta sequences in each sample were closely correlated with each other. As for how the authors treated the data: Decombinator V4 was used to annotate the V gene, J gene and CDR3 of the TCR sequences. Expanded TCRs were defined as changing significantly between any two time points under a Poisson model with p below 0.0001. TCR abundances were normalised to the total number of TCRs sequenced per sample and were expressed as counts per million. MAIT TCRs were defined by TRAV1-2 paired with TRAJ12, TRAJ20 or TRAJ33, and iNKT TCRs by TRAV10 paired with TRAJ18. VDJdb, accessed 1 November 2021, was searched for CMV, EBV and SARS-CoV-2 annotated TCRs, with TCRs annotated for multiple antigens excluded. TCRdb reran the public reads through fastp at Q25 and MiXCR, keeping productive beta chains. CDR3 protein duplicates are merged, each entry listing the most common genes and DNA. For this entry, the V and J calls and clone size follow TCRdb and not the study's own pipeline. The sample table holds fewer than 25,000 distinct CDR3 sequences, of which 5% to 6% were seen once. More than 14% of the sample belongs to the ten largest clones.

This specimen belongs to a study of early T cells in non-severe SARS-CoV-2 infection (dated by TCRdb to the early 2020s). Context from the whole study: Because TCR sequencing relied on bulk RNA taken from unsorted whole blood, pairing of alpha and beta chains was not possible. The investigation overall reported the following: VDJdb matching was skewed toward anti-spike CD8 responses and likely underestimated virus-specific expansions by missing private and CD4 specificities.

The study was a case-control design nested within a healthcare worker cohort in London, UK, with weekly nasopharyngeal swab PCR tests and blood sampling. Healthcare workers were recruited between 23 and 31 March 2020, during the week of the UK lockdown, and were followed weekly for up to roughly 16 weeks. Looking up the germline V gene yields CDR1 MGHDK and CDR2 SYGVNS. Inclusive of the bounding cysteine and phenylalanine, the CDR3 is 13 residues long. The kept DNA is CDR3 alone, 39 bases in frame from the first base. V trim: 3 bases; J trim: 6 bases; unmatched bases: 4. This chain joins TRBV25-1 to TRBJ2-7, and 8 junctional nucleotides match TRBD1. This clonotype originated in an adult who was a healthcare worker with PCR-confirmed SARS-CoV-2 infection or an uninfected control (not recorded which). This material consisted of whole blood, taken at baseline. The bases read TGTGCCAGCAGTGAGATGGACAGGGTCGAGCAGTACTTC. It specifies CASSEMDRVEQYF.